The T cell receptor beta chain described here comes from a study of blood T cell repertoires in COVID-19. The overall study: Donors in the United States, Italy and Spain gave samples during acute or convalescent COVID-19.

The J segment lost 1 base and the V segment lost 5 bases, leaving 21 bases of the junction unmatched. CDR3 length: 20 residues. From germline, CDR1 is LNHNV and CDR2 YYDKDF (reference sequence). In the original analysis: Reference gene primer amplification gave nucleated cell count estimates. Profiling relied on immunoSEQ multiplex PCR, and the TCRdb table lists in-frame clones only, not all of them. That table supplies the V and J calls and clone size; D and trimming were determined from the DNA. The table lists about 490,000 clones, 70% to 90% of them singletons. The chain employs TRBV15 and TRBJ2-7; 9 nucleotides line up with TRBD2. This receptor was identified in a human donor in a cohort sampled during active COVID-19. Sequencing was carried out using peripheral blood. The DNA of the CDR3 is TGTGCCACCAGCCGCCCTTTGTGGGACAAAGTTAGCGGGAGTTCCTACGAGCAGTACTTC. This sequence encodes CATSRPLWDKVSGSSYEQYF. Looking up the rest from reference TRBV15 and TRBJ2-7 gives the full variable domain: DAMVIQNPRYQVTQFGKPVTLSCSQTLNHNVMYWYQQKSSQAPKLLFHYYDKDFNNEADTPDNFQSRRPNTSFCFLDIRSPGLGDTAMYLCATSRPLWDKVSGSSYEQYFGPGTRLTVT.